These T cell receptor beta chains were read from a single sample in a study of cytomegalovirus exposure and HLA in healthy donors. Data came from immunoSEQ multiplex PCR; TCRdb stores just in-frame clones and leaves some out. The sample carries 150,000 or so clones, around 80% recorded once. Sequenced: PBMCs. These receptor sequences come from a man aged 18-30 years in good health and CMV-seropositive. Each CDR3 is given with its conserved first and last residue.

V gene,CDR3 protein
TRBV19,CASEREGSTEAFF
TRBV5-1,CASSTQGTGVDGYTF
TRBV5-4,CASSSYGTSHNEQFF
TRBV28,CASSTSTGAQYF
TRBV18,CASSPPRAGDTDTQYF
TRBV6-4,CASSEREKIQETQYF
TRBV5-1,CASSPNEYEQYF
TRBV19,CASLGGGYEQFF
TRBV7-9,CASATGEDGYTF
TRBV4-1,CASSQGWTSGRSYNEQFF
TRBV28,CASSPRYPPIRTDTQYF
TRBV29-1,CSVGVRTEAFF
TRBV30,CAWSPTGVGQETQYF
TRBV5-1,CASTDEASSYEQYF
TRBV9,CASSPTGLGTDTQYF
TRBV2,CASSSGSEGYEQYF
TRBV28,CASSFGTVNEKLFF